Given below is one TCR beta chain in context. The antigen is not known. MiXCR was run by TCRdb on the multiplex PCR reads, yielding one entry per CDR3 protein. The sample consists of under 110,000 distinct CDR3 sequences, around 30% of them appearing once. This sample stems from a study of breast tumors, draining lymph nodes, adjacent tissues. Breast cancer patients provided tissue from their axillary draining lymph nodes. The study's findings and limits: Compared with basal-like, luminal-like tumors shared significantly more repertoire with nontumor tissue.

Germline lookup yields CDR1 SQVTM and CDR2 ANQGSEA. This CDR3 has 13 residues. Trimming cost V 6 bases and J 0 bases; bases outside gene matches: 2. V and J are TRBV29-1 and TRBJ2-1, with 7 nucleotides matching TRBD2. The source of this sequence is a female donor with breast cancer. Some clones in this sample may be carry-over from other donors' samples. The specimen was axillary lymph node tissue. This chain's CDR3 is CSVGGNSYNEQFF. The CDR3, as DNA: TGCAGCGTCGGGGGGAACTCCTACAATGAGCAGTTCTTC.